This passage covers 28 T cell receptor beta chains from one sample sequenced in a study of cytomegalovirus exposure and HLA in healthy donors. Clones were read by immunoSEQ multiplex PCR, and TCRdb kept only the in-frame ones, dropping some. In the table there are 150,000 to 200,000 clones, 85% of which are singletons. Sequencing was carried out using PBMCs. The receptors stem from a young man in good health and CMV-seropositive.

The CDR3 coding sequence is TGTGCCAGCCTTGGGACTAGCGGGAGGGAGACCCAGTACTTC. Encoded protein: CASLGTSGRETQYF. The chain employs TRBV7-9 and TRBJ2-5; 15 positions match TRBD2. V trimming: 8 bases; J trimming: 5 bases; junction bases outside the gene matches: 3. Germline CDR1 and CDR2: SEHNR and FQNEAQ (reference sequence). CDR3 length equals 14 residues.

V is TRBV10-3 and J is TRBJ1-1, with 10 nucleotides matching TRBD1. After removal of 0 bases from V and 11 bases from J, the junction contained 3 bases not matched to a gene. The germline CDR1 and CDR2 sequences are ENHRY and SYGVKD. CDR3 length equals 13 residues. CDR3 protein: CAISESTGGTAFF. Written as DNA, the CDR3 is TGTGCCATCAGTGAGTCGACAGGGGGCACGGCTTTCTTT.

The chain uses TRBV28 and TRBJ1-2; unclear D gene. Per germline, CDR1 MDHEN and CDR2 SYDVKM. This CDR3 comprises 14 residues. Trimming left V 5 bases short and J 4 bases short, with 14 bases between. CDR3 amino acids: CASSISQVGYGYTF. CDR3 DNA: TGTGCCAGCAGTATCAGCCAGGTCGGCTATGGCTACACCTTC.

The gene calls are TRBV30 and TRBJ2-3, with 10 bases identical to TRBD1. CDR1 GTSNPN and CDR2 SVGIG come from the germline V gene (reference sequence). The CDR3 consists of 16 residues. Trimming at V came to 2 bases and at J to 4 bases, leaving 9 bases not matched to a gene. The CDR3 protein is CAWSPGTGVRADTQYF. The CDR3 bases are TGTGCCTGGAGTCCCGGGACAGGGGTACGCGCAGATACGCAGTATTTT.

This sequence joins TRBV5-1 and TRBJ2-2; TRBD1 might be the D (7 bases). Germline V gene sequence: CDR1 SGHRS, CDR2 YFSETQ. The CDR3 runs 17 residues. The ends were cut back, 4 bases at V and 1 base at J, with 17 bases in the middle. CDR3 amino acids: CASSPDRRGRNTGELFF. The CDR3 DNA reads as TGCGCCAGCAGCCCCGATAGGAGGGGGCGGAACACCGGGGAGCTGTTTTTT. Full variable domain (missing parts from reference TRBV5-1 and TRBJ2-2): KAGVTQTPRYLIKTRGQQVTLSCSPISGHRSVSWYQQTPGQGLQFLFEYFSETQRNKGNFPGRFSGRQFSNSRSEMNVSTLELGDSALYLCASSPDRRGRNTGELFFGEGSRLTVL.

CDR3 protein: CASSWGRGWYGYTF. CDR3 coding DNA: TGTGCCAGCAGTTGGGGGAGGGGCTGGTATGGCTACACCTTC. The genes are TRBV28 and TRBJ1-2, with D perhaps matching TRBD1 (5 bases). The length of the CDR3 is 14 residues. The V and J ends lost 4 bases and 5 bases respectively, with 14 bases between them. Per the germline V gene, CDR1 is MDHEN and CDR2 is SYDVKM.

The genes are TRBV27 and TRBJ1-5; D might be TRBD1 (6 bases). This CDR3 is built from 15 residues. V lost 1 base to trimming and J lost 0 bases, with 7 bases between them. From germline, CDR1 is MNHEY and CDR2 SMNVEV (reference sequence). The CDR3, as DNA: TGTGCCAGCAGTTTATACAGGGATAGCAATCAGCCCCAGCATTTT. Its protein is CASSLYRDSNQPQHF.

The rearrangement joins TRBV10-3 to TRBJ1-1; D is ambiguous. This CDR3 comprises 13 residues. V was shortened by 3 bases and J by 1 base, with 6 bases between the two germline ends. CDR1 and CDR2 from the germline V gene are ENHRY and SYGVKD. In nucleotides, the CDR3 is TGTGCCATCAGTGAACAATGGAACACTGAAGCTTTCTTT. Translated, it gives CAISEQWNTEAFF.

V is TRBV6-4 and J is TRBJ2-7; D is ambiguous. In germline, CDR1 is MRHNA, CDR2 SNTAGT. Trimming shortened V by 2 bases and J by 2 bases, and 4 bases separated the two germline ends. The CDR3 has 12 amino acids. The chain's CDR3 is CASSDGPYEQYF. CDR3 DNA sequence: TGTGCCAGCAGTGACGGGCCCTACGAGCAGTACTTC.

This chain links TRBV28 with TRBJ2-5; 14 nucleotides agree with TRBD2. Germline CDR1 reads MDHEN; CDR2 reads SYDVKM. V gave up 5 bases and J gave up 4 bases; unmatched junction bases: 9. This CDR3 has 17 residues. The chain's CDR3 is CASSTGLAGGAGETQYF. As DNA, the CDR3 is TGTGCCAGCAGTACCGGACTAGCGGGGGGTGCCGGAGAGACCCAGTACTTC.

The chain combines TRBV28 with TRBJ1-4; 7 bases are a match to TRBD1. The CDR3 length is 14 residues. The germline V gene encodes CDR1 MDHEN and CDR2 SYDVKM. The trim removed 6 bases at V and 3 bases at J, leaving 4 bases unmatched. DNA for the CDR3: TGTGCCAGCAGGCCGGGACAGTCTAATGAAAAACTGTTTTTT. It is translated as CASRPGQSNEKLFF.

V gene TRBV28 combines with J gene TRBJ2-7; 12 nucleotides agree with TRBD2. The CDR3 is made up of 15 amino acids. Germline CDR1 reads MDHEN; CDR2 reads SYDVKM. Losses at the gene ends were 1 base for V and 3 bases for J; bases not matched to a gene: 1. The CDR3 sequence is CASSLSTSGSYEQYF. CDR3 nucleotide sequence: TGTGCCAGCAGTTTATCGACTAGCGGGAGCTACGAGCAGTACTTC.

The chain has TRBV19 and TRBJ2-1, with TRBD2 identical over 9 bases. The germline CDR1 and CDR2 sequences are LNHDA and SQIVND (reference sequence). The CDR3 totals 15 residues. The junction had 10 bases not matched to a gene; V was cut back by 6 bases and J by 7 bases. This CDR3 reads CASSRGGGARNEQFF. CDR3 coding DNA: TGTGCCAGTAGCCGCGGCGGGGGGGCGAGGAATGAGCAGTTCTTC.

The chain links TRBV30 to TRBJ1-5; D may be TRBD1 (6 bases). CDR1 is GTSNPN and CDR2 is SVGIG in the germline V gene (reference sequence). Trimming took 1 base from V and 4 from J, leaving 14 bases between them. The CDR3 covers 15 residues. The CDR3 DNA reads as TGTGCCTGGAGTGACGGTAGGGGGATGAATCAGCCCCAGCATTTT. It yields the protein CAWSDGRGMNQPQHF.

The V call is TRBV4-2, the J call TRBJ2-3, with 12 bases aligning to TRBD2. The CDR3 extends over 19 amino acids. The germline gives CDR1 LGHNA, CDR2 YNFKEQ. Trimming took 1 base from V and 2 from J; bases not matched to a gene: 10. The CDR3 sequence is CASSQASGTSGPVTDTQYF. The DNA of the CDR3 is TGTGCCAGCAGCCAAGCCTCCGGGACTAGCGGGCCCGTCACAGATACGCAGTATTTT.

The V and J genes are TRBV7-8 and TRBJ2-1; 9 positions match TRBD2. This CDR3 has 15 amino acids. The germline gives CDR1 SGHVS, CDR2 FQNEAQ. Losses at the gene ends were 6 bases for V and 14 bases for J; bases not matched to a gene: 17. The CDR3 sequence is CASRPRGLADSREFF. Written as DNA, the CDR3 is TGTGCCAGCAGACCCCGGGGACTAGCAGATTCACGGGAGTTCTTC. The whole variable domain, remainder taken from reference TRBV7-8 and TRBJ2-1, is GAGVSQSPRYKVAKRGQDVALRCDPISGHVSLFWYQQALGQGPEFLTYFQNEAQLDKSGLPSDRFFAERPEGSVSTLKIQRTQQEDSAVYLCASRPRGLADSREFFGPGTRLTVL.

Notes on this clone: The germline gene is not matched at one end of the junction; a read error may be the cause. The chain is built from TRBV6-5 and TRBJ1-2; 12 nucleotides agree with TRBD1. There are 13 residues in the CDR3. From germline, CDR1 is MNHEY and CDR2 SVGAGI. DNA of the CDR3: TGTGCCAGCAGTTTGATAGGGACAGGGGGCCCCCACTTC. This translates into CASSLIGTGGPHF.

The chain joins TRBV19 to TRBJ2-1; 8 nucleotides line up with TRBD2. CDR1 and CDR2 (germline): LNHDA, SQIVND (reference sequence). Germline trimming cut 4 bases from V and 1 base from J; bases unmatched to any gene: 15. CDR3 length: 19 residues. CDR3 bases: TGTGCCAGTAGTACCCTAGGGGGTTACGGGAGGGAGTCCTACAATGAGCAGTTCTTC. Its translation: CASSTLGGYGRESYNEQFF.

The V gene is TRBV19, the J gene TRBJ2-1, with 8 bases identical to TRBD2. The length of the CDR3 is 14 residues. V was pared by 7 bases and J by 3 bases, with 5 bases of the junction left unmatched. CDR1 LNHDA and CDR2 SQIVND come from the germline V gene (reference sequence). CDR3 in DNA: TGTGCCAGTACAACTAGCGGAAGCTACAATGAGCAGTTCTTC. Protein: CASTTSGSYNEQFF.

The genes are TRBV28 and TRBJ2-7; 11 bases are a match to TRBD1. Germline assignment: CDR1 MDHEN and CDR2 SYDVKM. CDR3 size: 16 residues. The V gene end was trimmed by 6 bases and the J gene end by 2 bases; junction bases not matched to a gene: 9. The CDR3 DNA reads TGTGCCAGCAGCTGGACAGGGGGCGCATTAGCCTACGAGCAGTACTTC. Translated: CASSWTGGALAYEQYF.

This chain joins TRBV11-2 and TRBJ1-2; TRBD1 might be the D (6 bases). Trimming pared 1 base from V and 5 bases from J, leaving 8 bases between. The V gene's germline CDR1 is SGHAT and CDR2 FQNNGV. The CDR3 covers 13 residues. The CDR3 region has the DNA TGTGCCAGCAGCTTAGGGCAGGGGTATGGCTACACCTTC. Amino acids: CASSLGQGYGYTF.

The chain is built from TRBV9 and TRBJ2-5; possible D gene TRBD2, 5 bases. V was shortened by 3 bases and J by 1 base, with 13 bases between the two germline ends. Germline V gene data show CDR1 as SGDLS and CDR2 as YYNGEE. The CDR3 has 15 amino acids. The CDR3: CASSGELAGQETQYF. The CDR3 nucleotides read TGTGCCAGCAGCGGCGAGCTAGCCGGCCAAGAGACCCAGTACTTC.

This chain connects TRBV2 to TRBJ2-5; 7 bases map to TRBD2. The J segment lost 2 bases and the V segment lost 3 bases, leaving 6 bases of the junction unmatched. Germline V gene lookup returns CDR1 SNHLY and CDR2 FYNNEI. This CDR3 is 15 amino acids long. CDR3 in amino acids: CASSDGTTLQETQYF. CDR3 coding DNA: TGTGCCAGCAGTGACGGGACTACTTTACAAGAGACCCAGTACTTC.

This rearrangement joins TRBV5-1 to TRBJ1-1, with D tentatively TRBD1 (5 bases). V lost 4 bases and J lost 0, with 10 bases in between. The CDR3 is made up of 14 amino acids. Per the germline V gene, CDR1 is SGHRS and CDR2 is YFSETQ. CDR3 region: CASSADSMNTEAFF. In DNA, the CDR3 is TGCGCCAGCAGCGCTGACAGCATGAACACTGAAGCTTTCTTT.

This chain uses TRBV5-1 with TRBJ2-1, with 11 bases identical to TRBD2. The CDR3 contains 17 residues. In germline, CDR1 is SGHRS, CDR2 YFSETQ. Unmatched junction bases numbered 6, after V lost 0 bases and J lost 4 bases. In DNA form, the CDR3 reads TGCGCCAGCAGCTTGGACCCTCTAGCGGGGGGTTACAATGAGCAGTTCTTC. It translates to CASSLDPLAGGYNEQFF.

The chain is built from TRBV7-6 and TRBJ1-1; no clear D. Per germline, CDR1 SGHVS and CDR2 FNYEAQ. The ends were cut back, 1 base at V and 7 bases at J, with 16 bases in the middle. This CDR3 has 15 residues. The CDR3 loop is CASSLEVGGFGEAFF. In DNA form, the CDR3 reads TGTGCCAGCAGCTTAGAAGTGGGAGGGTTTGGTGAAGCTTTCTTT.

The gene calls are TRBV6-6 and TRBJ1-4; TRBD1 matches 7 bases. The trim removed 5 bases at V and 3 bases at J, leaving 6 bases unmatched. This CDR3 has 15 amino acids. CDR1 is MNHNY and CDR2 is SVGAGI in the germline V gene (reference sequence). The CDR3 spells CASSLQGWANEKLFF. CDR3 bases: TGTGCCAGCAGTCTACAGGGGTGGGCTAATGAAAAACTGTTTTTT.

The gene calls are TRBV7-3 and TRBJ2-3; 7 nucleotides align to TRBD1. CDR3 length: 13 residues. Germline V CDR1 and CDR2: SGHTA, FQGTGA. V lost 5 bases and J lost 3; bases outside the gene matches: 2. The CDR3 region has the DNA TGTGCCAGCAGCAAGACAGGGACAGATACGCAGTATTTT. This encodes CASSKTGTDTQYF.